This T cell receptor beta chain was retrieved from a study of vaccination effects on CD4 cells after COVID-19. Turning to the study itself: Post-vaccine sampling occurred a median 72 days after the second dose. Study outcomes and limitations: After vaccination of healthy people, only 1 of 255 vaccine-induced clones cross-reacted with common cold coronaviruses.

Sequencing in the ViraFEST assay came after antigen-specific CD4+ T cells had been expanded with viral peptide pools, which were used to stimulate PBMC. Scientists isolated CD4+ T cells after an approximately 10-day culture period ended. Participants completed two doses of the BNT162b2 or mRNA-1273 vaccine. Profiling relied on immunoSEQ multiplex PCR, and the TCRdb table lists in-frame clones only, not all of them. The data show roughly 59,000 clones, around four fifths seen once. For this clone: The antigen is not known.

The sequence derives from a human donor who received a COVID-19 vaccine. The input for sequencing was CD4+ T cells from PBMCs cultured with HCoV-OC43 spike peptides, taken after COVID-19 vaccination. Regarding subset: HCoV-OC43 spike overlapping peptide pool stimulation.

CDR3 sequence: CASSQGPQETQYF. CDR3 nucleotides: TGCGCCAGCAGCCAAGGCCCCCAAGAGACCCAGTACTTC. The chain couples TRBV4-1 to TRBJ2-5; D not certain. There are 13 residues in the CDR3. Trimming shortened V by 1 base and J by 1 base, and 4 bases separated the two germline ends. Germline V CDR1 and CDR2: MGHRA, YSYEKL.